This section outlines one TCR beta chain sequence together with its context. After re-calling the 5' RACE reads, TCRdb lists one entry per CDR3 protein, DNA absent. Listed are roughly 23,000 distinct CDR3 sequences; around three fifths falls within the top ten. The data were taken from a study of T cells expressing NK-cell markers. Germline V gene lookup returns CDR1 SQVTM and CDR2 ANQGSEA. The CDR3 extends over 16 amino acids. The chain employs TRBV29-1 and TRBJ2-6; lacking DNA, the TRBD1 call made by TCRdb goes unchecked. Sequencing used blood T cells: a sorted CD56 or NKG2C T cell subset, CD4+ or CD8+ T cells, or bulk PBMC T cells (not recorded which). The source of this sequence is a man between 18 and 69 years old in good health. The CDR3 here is CSVSSGTGIGANVLTF.